The 4 T cell receptor beta chains given below trace back to one sample, sequenced in a study of cytomegalovirus exposure and HLA in healthy donors. The repertoire was sequenced with immunoSEQ multiplex PCR; TCRdb's copy has only in-frame clones and lacks some. The sample yields about 120,000 clones, nearly 90% seen once. Sequencing input: PBMCs. These receptors originate from a woman aged 18-30 years in good health and CMV-seronegative.

Notes on this clone: The sample has other DNA sequences that encode this CDR3 too. This chain connects TRBV7-8 to TRBJ1-4; TRBD1 agrees at 7 bases. CDR3 length: 15 amino acids. Unmatched junction bases numbered 5, after V lost 5 bases and J lost 2 bases. Germline CDR1 SGHVS, CDR2 FQNEAQ. The CDR3 coding sequence is TGTGCCAGCAGCACACGACAGGGCACTAATGAAAAACTGTTTTTT. Protein: CASSTRQGTNEKLFF.

The chain carries TRBV11-3 and TRBJ2-1; the D gene is possibly TRBD1 (5 bases). The CDR3 sequence is 13 residues long. Germline V CDR1 and CDR2: SGHNT, YENEEA. V lost 4 bases and J 4 bases, leaving 8 bases between the germline ends. This CDR3 is CASSSGQYNEQFF. CDR3 nucleotides: TGTGCCAGCAGCTCAGGACAATACAATGAGCAGTTCTTC.

This clone was seen only once. V gene TRBV11-2 combines with J gene TRBJ2-7, with D possibly TRBD1 on 6 matching bases. Germline loops: CDR1 SGHAT, CDR2 FQNNGV. The CDR3 totals 17 residues. The V end lost 6 bases, the J end lost 1 base, and 22 bases lay between the germline ends. The CDR3 coding sequence is TGTGCCAGCAGGCCACTTACGGGGCAGGGGCCTTCCTACGAGCAGTACTTC. Translated: CASRPLTGQGPSYEQYF.

The CDR3 region has the DNA TGTGCCAGCAGCCACACTGGAGAAAATGCCTACGAGCAGTACTTC. Residues: CASSHTGENAYEQYF. The chain uses TRBV7-9 and TRBJ2-7; D unresolved. Germline V gene data show CDR1 as SEHNR and CDR2 as FQNEAQ (reference sequence). This CDR3 has 15 amino acids. Trimming removed 5 bases from V and 2 bases from J, with 16 bases in between.